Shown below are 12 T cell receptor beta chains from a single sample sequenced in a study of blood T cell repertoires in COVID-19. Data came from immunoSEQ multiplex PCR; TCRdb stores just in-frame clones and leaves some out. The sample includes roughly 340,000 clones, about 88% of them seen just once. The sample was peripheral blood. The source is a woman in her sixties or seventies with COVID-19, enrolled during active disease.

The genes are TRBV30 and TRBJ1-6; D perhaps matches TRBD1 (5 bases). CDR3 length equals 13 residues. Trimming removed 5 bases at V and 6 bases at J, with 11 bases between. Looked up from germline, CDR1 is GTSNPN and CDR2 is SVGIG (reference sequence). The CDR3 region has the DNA TGTGCCTGGGATACAGGTCCTAATTCACCCCTCCACTTT. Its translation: CAWDTGPNSPLHF.

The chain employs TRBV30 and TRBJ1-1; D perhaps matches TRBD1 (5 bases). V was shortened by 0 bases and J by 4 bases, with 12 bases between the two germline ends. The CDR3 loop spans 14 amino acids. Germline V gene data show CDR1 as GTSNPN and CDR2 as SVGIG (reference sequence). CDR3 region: CAWSVEVRVTEAFF. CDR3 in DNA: TGTGCCTGGAGTGTAGAGGTCAGGGTCACTGAAGCTTTCTTT. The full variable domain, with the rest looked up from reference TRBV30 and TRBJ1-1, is SQTIHQWPATLVQPVGSPLSLECTVEGTSNPNLYWYRQAAGRGLQLLFYSVGIGQISSEVPQNLSASRPQDRQFILSSKKLLLSDSGFYLCAWSVEVRVTEAFFGQGTRLTVV.

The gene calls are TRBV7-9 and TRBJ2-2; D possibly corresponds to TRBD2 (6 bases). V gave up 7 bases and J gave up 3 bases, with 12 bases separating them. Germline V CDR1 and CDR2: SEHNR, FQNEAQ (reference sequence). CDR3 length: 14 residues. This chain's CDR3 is CASTFGTDTGELFF. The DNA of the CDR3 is TGTGCCAGCACCTTCGGGACTGACACCGGGGAGCTGTTTTTT.

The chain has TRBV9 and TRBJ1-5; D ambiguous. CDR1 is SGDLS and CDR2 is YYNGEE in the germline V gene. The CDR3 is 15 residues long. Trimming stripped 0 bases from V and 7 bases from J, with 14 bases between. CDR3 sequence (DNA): TGTGCCAGCAGCGTAGGATGGGGAGGGTGGCAGCCCCAGCATTTT. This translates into CASSVGWGGWQPQHF.

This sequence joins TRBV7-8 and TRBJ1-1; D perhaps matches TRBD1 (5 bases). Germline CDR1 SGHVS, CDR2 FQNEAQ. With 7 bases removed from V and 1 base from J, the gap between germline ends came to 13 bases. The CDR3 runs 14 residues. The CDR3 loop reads CASTGLKSNTEAFF. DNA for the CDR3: TGTGCCAGCACAGGGTTAAAATCGAACACTGAAGCTTTCTTT.

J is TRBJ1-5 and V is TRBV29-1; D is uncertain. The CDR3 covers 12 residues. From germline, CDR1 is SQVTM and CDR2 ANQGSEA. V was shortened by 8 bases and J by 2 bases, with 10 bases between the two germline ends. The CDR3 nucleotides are TGCAGCATCGGAGGAGGCAATCAGCCCCAGCATTTT. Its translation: CSIGGGNQPQHF.

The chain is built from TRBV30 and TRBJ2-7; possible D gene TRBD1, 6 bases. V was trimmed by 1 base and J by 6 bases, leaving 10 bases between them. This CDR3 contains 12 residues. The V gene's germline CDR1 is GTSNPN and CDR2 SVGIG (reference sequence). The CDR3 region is CAWSGTGLEQYF. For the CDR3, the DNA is TGTGCCTGGAGTGGCACAGGGCTCGAGCAGTACTTC.

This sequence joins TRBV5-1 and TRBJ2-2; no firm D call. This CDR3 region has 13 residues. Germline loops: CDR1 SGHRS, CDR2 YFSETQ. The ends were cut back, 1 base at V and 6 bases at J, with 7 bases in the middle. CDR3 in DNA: TGCGCCAGCAGCTTGTTCAGGTCCGGGGAGCTGTTTTTT. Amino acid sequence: CASSLFRSGELFF.

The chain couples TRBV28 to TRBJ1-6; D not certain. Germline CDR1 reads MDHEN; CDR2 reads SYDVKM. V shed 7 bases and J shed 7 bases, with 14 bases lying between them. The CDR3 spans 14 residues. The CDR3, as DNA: TGTGCCAGCACCCCCGCCAAGGAGAATTCACCCCTCCACTTT. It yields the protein CASTPAKENSPLHF.

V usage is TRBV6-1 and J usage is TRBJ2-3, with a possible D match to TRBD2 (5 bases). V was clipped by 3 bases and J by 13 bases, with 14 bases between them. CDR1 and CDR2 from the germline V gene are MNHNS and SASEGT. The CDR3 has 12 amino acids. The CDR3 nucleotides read TGTGCCAGCAGTGACGACTACAACGGGGAGTATTTT. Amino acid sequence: CASSDDYNGEYF.

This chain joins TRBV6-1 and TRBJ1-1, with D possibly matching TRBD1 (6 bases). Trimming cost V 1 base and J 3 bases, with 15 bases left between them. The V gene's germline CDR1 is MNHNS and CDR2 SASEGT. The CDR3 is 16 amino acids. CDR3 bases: TGTGCCAGCAGTGAAGGACGTCTGACAGGATACACTGAAGCTTTCTTT. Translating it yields CASSEGRLTGYTEAFF.

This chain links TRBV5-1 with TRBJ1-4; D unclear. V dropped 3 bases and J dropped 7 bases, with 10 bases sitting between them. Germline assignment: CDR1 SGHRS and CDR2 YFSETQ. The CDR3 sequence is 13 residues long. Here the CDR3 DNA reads TGCGCCAGCAGCTCAGTAGCGAGTGAAAAACTGTTTTTT. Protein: CASSSVASEKLFF.